This T cell receptor beta chain was sequenced for a study of blood T cell repertoires in COVID-19. Overall study context: Acute-phase and convalescent COVID-19 samples originated in the United States, Italy and Spain.

The protocol was immunoSEQ multiplex PCR, while the TCRdb copy is restricted to in-frame clones and leaves out a portion. Among 150,000 to 200,000 clones listed, about 80% were seen once. Germline V gene data show CDR1 as LGHDT and CDR2 as YNNKEL (reference sequence). The CDR3 spans 13 residues. Trimming took off 5 bases at V and 2 bases at J, with 10 bases between the two ends. The participants were between about 18 and 100 years old and came from roughly 24 US areas. What the recovered Cohort 3 donors had was two negative PCRs, clearance, or symptom resolution. The V call is TRBV3-1 (or the pseudogene TRBV3-2), the J call TRBJ2-7; a weak D match, TRBD1 (6 bases). The specimen was PBMCs or T cells enriched from blood (not recorded which). The sequence came from a man in his fifties who had recovered from COVID-19. The CDR3 loop is CASSSNRAYEQYF. The CDR3 nucleotides are TGTGCCAGCAGCTCCAACAGGGCCTACGAGCAGTACTTC.